This TCR beta chain emerged from a study of naive and memory T cell subsets. The germline V gene has CDR1 DFQATT and CDR2 SNEGSKA (reference sequence). J gave up 8 bases and V 0 bases, and 8 bases lay outside the gene matches. This CDR3 spans 15 amino acids. Study-wide results and caveats: RNA-based TCR counts may shift with T cell activation and differentiation. No ground truth validated the naive and memory repertoire findings.

On this clonotype itself: The target antigen is unknown.

The beta constant-region primer was an equimolar mix of two oligonucleotides covering TRBC1 and TRBC2. Each CDR3 protein gets one entry after TCRdb re-called the UMI-ligation and nested PCR reads with MiXCR. The sample records about 150,000 distinct CDR3 sequences, 15% to 20% being singletons. The clonotype was recovered from a human donor in good health. The chain has TRBV20-1 and TRBJ2-1; 9 nucleotides align to TRBD2. The sample comprised naive CD4+ T cells from blood. The CDR3: CSARDIGGRAHEQFF. The CDR3 region has the DNA TGCAGTGCTAGAGATATTGGCGGGAGGGCGCATGAGCAGTTCTTC.